These 13 T cell receptor beta chains came from one sample sequenced in a study of a mutant IDH1 vaccine in newly diagnosed glioma. Time point noted: baseline, week 1 (first vaccination visit). Treatment in this sample: pre-vaccination baseline after standard-of-care therapy. Some clones are missing from TCRdb's copy, which holds only in-frame ones; the method was immunoSEQ multiplex PCR. Of about 50,000 clones in the sample, approximately 90% were seen once. This material consisted of PBMCs, taken from a glioma patient treated with radiotherapy, temozolomide or both. These receptors originate from a man aged 40-50 years with glioma.

V and J are TRBV6-5 and TRBJ2-2, with D uncertain. Germline-derived CDR1 and CDR2 are MNHEY and SVGAGI. The CDR3 is 14 residues long. Trimming stripped 6 bases from V and 0 bases from J, with 8 bases between. CDR3 sequence: CASRRAANTGELFF. As DNA, the CDR3 is TGTGCCAGCAGAAGGGCCGCGAACACCGGGGAGCTGTTTTTT.

This clone was seen once. The rearrangement uses TRBV28 and TRBJ1-4; no reliable D call. Germline CDR1 MDHEN, CDR2 SYDVKM. Trimming removed 4 bases at V and 13 bases at J, with 13 bases between. This CDR3 contains 12 residues. The chain's CDR3 is CASSSPRSRLFF. In DNA, the CDR3 is TGTGCCAGCAGTTCACCCCGTAGTAGACTGTTTTTT. The complete variable domain, with remaining parts taken from reference TRBV28 and TRBJ1-4, reads DVKVTQSSRYLVKRTGEKVFLECVQDMDHENMFWYRQDPGLGLRLIYFSYDVKMKEKGDIPEGYSVSREKKERFSLILESASTNQTSMYLCASSSPRSRLFFGSGTQLSVL.

CDR3 amino acids: CASSQDRGVPLPQHF. The DNA of the CDR3 is TGTGCCAGCAGCCAGGACAGGGGGGTACCTCTGCCCCAGCATTTT. The chain is built from TRBV7-9 and TRBJ1-5; TRBD1 aligns across 10 bases. The CDR3 sequence is 15 residues long. V shed 5 bases, J shed 9 bases, and the junction held 10 bases outside the gene matches. The germline V gene has CDR1 SEHNR and CDR2 FQNEAQ (reference sequence).

The chain carries TRBV27 and TRBJ2-7; 7 positions agree with TRBD2. Germline CDR1 is MNHEY and CDR2 is SMNVEV (reference sequence). V shed 4 bases, J shed 7 bases, and the junction held 7 bases outside the gene matches. The CDR3 has 13 residues. CDR3 residues: CASSSWTSGEQYF. As DNA, the CDR3 is TGTGCCAGCAGTTCATGGACTAGTGGGGAGCAGTACTTC.

This clone was detected a few times. The chain is built from TRBV4-3 and TRBJ2-1, with D uncertain. V was pared by 0 bases and J by 7 bases, with 7 bases between. CDR1 is LGHNA and CDR2 is YSLEER in the germline V gene. This CDR3 region has 13 residues. DNA for the CDR3: TGCGCCAGCAGCCAAGAGGCTTGGAATGAGCAGTTCTTC. Translating it yields CASSQEAWNEQFF.

The chain combines TRBV6-1 with TRBJ1-2; D not certain. The V end was cut by 7 bases, the J end by 7 bases, with 22 bases between. Germline values: CDR1 MNHNS, CDR2 SASEGT. The CDR3 is 15 amino acids. CDR3 amino acids: CASILTRSTQAGYTF. The CDR3 nucleotides read TGTGCCAGCATTCTGACCCGGTCTACCCAGGCTGGCTACACCTTC.

The J gene is TRBJ2-7, the V gene TRBV23-1; 7 bases match TRBD1. TRBV23-1 carries the ORF label, with uncertain function. V shed 6 bases, J shed 4 bases, and the junction held 21 bases outside the gene matches. The CDR3 runs 18 residues. CDR3 nucleotides: TGCGCCAGCAGGGACAGGCAGTTTTCAATGGGAGTTATATACGAGCAGTACTTC. Translation gives CASRDRQFSMGVIYEQYF.

The rearrangement uses TRBV27 and TRBJ2-5; 8 bases match TRBD2. Germline CDR1 and CDR2: MNHEY and SMNVEV (reference sequence). This CDR3 is built from 14 residues. V was pared by 6 bases and J by 5 bases, with 8 bases of the junction left unmatched. DNA of the CDR3: TGTGCCAGCAGCCTCCTAGTAGCGGGGGAGACCCAGTACTTC. Amino acid sequence: CASSLLVAGETQYF.

For the CDR3, the DNA is TGTGCCATCAAGAGCCCACAAAGGAAGAACTATGGCTACACCTTC. This codes for CAIKSPQRKNYGYTF. The rearrangement links TRBV10-3 to TRBJ1-2; D is ambiguous. V lost 7 bases, J lost 2 bases, and 17 bases lay in between. The germline CDR1 and CDR2 sequences are ENHRY and SYGVKD. The CDR3 runs to 15 residues.

The gene calls are TRBV7-6 and TRBJ2-7; 10 bases are shared with TRBD2. J lost 5 bases, V lost 5 bases, and 9 bases had no gene match. CDR3 size: 15 residues. The germline V gene encodes CDR1 SGHVS and CDR2 FNYEAQ. The CDR3 loop is CASSPQGLASHEQYF. The CDR3 DNA reads as TGTGCCAGCAGCCCCCAGGGACTAGCGAGCCACGAGCAGTACTTC.

This clone was counted once. The gene calls are TRBV21-1 and TRBJ2-3. TRBV21-1 is given as a pseudogene. CDR3 length equals 16 residues. CDR3 sequence: CASSVVCIHSTDTQYF. The CDR3 region has the DNA TGTGCCAGCAGCGTTGTCTGTATTCATTCCACAGATACGCAGTATTTT.

This chain links TRBV4-1 with TRBJ2-7, with D tentatively TRBD2 (5 bases). The CDR3 runs 13 residues. Trimming stripped 3 bases from V and 6 bases from J, with 12 bases between. CDR1 and CDR2 from the germline V gene are MGHRA and YSYEKL. CDR3 DNA: TGCGCCAGCAGCCAGGGAGTTACTAGCGAGCAGTACTTC. Encoded protein: CASSQGVTSEQYF.

The chain uses TRBV19 and TRBJ1-5, with D perhaps matching TRBD1 (5 bases). This CDR3 is built from 14 residues. The V end lost 2 bases, the J end lost 6 bases, and 11 bases lay between the germline ends. Germline V gives CDR1 LNHDA, CDR2 SQIVND (reference sequence). This CDR3 is CASSIRRGSQPQHF. CDR3 DNA sequence: TGTGCCAGTAGTATAAGAAGGGGTTCTCAGCCCCAGCATTTT.